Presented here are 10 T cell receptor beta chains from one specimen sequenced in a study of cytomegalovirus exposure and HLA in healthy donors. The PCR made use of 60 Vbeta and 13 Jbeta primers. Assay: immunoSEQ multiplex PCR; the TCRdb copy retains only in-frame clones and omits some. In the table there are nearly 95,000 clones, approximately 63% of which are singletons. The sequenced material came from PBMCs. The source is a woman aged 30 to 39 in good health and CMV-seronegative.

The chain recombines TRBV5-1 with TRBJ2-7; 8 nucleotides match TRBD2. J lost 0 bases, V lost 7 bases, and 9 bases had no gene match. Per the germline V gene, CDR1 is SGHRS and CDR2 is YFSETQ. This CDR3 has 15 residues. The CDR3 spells CASAVGGGFSYEQYF. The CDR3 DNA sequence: TGCGCCAGCGCTGTCGGGGGGGGCTTCTCCTACGAGCAGTACTTC.

This chain's CDR3 is CASSTSQGSLEQYF. CDR3 sequence (DNA): TGTGCCAGCAGCACAAGCCAGGGGTCTTTGGAGCAGTACTTC. The chain carries TRBV5-4 and TRBJ2-7, with TRBD1 as a possible D gene (6 bases). Trimming stripped 4 bases from V and 7 bases from J, with 18 bases between. The CDR3 extends over 14 amino acids. Germline CDR1 and CDR2: SGHNT and YYREEE (reference sequence).

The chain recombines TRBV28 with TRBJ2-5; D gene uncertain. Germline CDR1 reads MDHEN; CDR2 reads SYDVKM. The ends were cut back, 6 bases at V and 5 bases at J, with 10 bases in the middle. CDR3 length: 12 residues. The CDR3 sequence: CASSFMRETQYF. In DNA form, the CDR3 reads TGTGCCAGCAGCTTCATGCGGGAGACCCAGTACTTC.

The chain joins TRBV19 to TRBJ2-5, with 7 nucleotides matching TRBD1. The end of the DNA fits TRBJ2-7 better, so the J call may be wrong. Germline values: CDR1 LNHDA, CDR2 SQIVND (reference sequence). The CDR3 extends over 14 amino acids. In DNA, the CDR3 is TGTGCCAGTAGTACCCGGGACAGCTCCTACGAGCAGTACTTC. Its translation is CASSTRDSSYEQYF.

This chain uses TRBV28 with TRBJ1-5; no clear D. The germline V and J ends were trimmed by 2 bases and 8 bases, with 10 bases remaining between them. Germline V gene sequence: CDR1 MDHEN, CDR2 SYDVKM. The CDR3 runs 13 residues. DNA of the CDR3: TGTGCCAGCAGTTTACCAGGCCTGGAGCCCCAGCATTTT. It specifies CASSLPGLEPQHF.

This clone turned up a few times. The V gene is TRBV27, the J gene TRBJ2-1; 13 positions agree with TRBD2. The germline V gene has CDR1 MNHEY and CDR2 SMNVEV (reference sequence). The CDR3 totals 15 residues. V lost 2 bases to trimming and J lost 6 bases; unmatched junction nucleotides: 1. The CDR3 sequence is CASSLRLAGGNEQFF. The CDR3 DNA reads TGTGCCAGCAGTTTAAGACTAGCGGGGGGCAATGAGCAGTTCTTC.

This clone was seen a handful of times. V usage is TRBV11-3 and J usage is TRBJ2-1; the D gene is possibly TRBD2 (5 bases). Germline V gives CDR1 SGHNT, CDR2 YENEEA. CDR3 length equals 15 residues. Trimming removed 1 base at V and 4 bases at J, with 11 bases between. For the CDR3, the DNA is TGTGCCAGCAGCTTAGGGGCGGGCGGATACAATGAGCAGTTCTTC. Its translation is CASSLGAGGYNEQFF.

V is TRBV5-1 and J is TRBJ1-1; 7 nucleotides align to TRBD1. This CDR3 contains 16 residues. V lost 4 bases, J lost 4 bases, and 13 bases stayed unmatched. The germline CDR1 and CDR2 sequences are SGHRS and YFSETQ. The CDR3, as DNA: TGCGCCAGCAGCCCGGGAGGGGGCAGGGGGGCCACTGAAGCTTTCTTT. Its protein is CASSPGGGRGATEAFF.

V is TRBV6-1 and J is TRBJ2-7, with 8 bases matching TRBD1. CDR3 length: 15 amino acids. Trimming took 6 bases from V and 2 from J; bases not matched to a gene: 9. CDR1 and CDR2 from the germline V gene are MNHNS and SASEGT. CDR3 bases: TGTGCCAGCAGCGCAGGACAGGGCCCGACCTACGAGCAGTACTTC. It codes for CASSAGQGPTYEQYF.

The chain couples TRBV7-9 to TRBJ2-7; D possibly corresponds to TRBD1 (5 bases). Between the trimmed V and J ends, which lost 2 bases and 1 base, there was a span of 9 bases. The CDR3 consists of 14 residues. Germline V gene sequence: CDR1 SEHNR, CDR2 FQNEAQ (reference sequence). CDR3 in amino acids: CASSLTKGSYEQYF. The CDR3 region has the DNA TGTGCCAGCAGCTTAACTAAGGGGTCCTACGAGCAGTACTTC.